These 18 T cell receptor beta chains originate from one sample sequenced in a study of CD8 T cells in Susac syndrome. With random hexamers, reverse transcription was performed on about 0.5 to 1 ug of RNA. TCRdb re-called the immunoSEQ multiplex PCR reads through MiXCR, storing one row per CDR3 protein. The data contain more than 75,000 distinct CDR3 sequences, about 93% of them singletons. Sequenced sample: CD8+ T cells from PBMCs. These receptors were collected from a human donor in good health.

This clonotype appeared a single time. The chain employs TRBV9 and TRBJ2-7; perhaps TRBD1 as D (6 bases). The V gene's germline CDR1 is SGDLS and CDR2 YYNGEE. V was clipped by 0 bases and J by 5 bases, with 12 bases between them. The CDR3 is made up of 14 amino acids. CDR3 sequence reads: CASSVAGAGDEQYF. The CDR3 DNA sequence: TGTGCCAGCAGCGTAGCAGGGGCCGGGGACGAGCAGTACTTC.

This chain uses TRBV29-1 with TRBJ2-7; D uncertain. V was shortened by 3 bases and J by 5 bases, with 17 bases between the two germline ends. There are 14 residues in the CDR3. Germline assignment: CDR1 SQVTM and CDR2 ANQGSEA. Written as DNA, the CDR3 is TGCAGCGTTGAGGGTACACGGGTTGGGGACGAGCAGTACTTC. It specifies CSVEGTRVGDEQYF.

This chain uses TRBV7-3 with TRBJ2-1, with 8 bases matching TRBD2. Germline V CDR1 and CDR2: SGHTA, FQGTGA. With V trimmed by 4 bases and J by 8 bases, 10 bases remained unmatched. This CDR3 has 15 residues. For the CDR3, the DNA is TGTGCCAGCAGCTCGAGCGGGGGCCGCAGGGATGAGCAGTTCTTC. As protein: CASSSSGGRRDEQFF.

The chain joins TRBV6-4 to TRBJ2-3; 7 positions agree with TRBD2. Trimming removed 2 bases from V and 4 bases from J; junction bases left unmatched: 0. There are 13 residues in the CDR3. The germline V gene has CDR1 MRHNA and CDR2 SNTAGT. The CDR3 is CASSDGGADTQYF. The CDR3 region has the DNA TGTGCCAGCAGTGACGGGGGGGCAGATACGCAGTATTTT.

The CDR3 DNA reads as TGTGCCAGCAGTTTCTCGGTGAACACTGAAGCTTTCTTT. Translation: CASSFSVNTEAFF. This chain links TRBV27 with TRBJ1-1, with no clear D. This CDR3 has 13 residues. The germline V gene has CDR1 MNHEY and CDR2 SMNVEV (reference sequence). V was pared by 3 bases and J by 0 bases, with 5 bases between.

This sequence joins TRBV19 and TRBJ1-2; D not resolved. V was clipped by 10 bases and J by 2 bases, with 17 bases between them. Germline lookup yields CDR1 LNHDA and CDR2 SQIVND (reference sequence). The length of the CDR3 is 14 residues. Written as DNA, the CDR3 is TGTGCCATCAGAGATCCAGGAGTAAACTATGGCTACACCTTC. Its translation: CAIRDPGVNYGYTF. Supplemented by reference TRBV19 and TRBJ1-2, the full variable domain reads DGGITQSPKYLFRKEGQNVTLSCEQNLNHDAMYWYRQDPGQGLRLIYYSQIVNDFQKGDIAEGYSVSREKKESFPLTVTSAQKNPTAFYLCAIRDPGVNYGYTFGSGTRLTVV.

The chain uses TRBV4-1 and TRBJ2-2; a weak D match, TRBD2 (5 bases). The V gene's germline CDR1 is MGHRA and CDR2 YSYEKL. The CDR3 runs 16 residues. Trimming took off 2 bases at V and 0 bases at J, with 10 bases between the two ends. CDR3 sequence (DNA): TGCGCCAGCAGCCAATATTTCGGGGCGAACACCGGGGAGCTGTTTTTT. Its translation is CASSQYFGANTGELFF.

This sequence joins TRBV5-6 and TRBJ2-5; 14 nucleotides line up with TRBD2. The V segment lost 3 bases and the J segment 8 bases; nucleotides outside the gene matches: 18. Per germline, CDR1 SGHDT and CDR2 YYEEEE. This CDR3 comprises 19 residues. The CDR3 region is CASSYDSTSGGVPPGTQYF. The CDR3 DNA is TGTGCCAGCAGCTACGACTCGACTAGCGGGGGGGTCCCGCCGGGAACCCAGTACTTC.

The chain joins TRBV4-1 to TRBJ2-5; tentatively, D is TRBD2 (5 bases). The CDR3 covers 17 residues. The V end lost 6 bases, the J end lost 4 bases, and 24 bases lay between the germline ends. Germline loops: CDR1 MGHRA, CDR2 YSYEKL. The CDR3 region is CASSQSPPGSSGETQYF. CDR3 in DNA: TGCGCCAGCAGTCAGAGCCCTCCGGGGAGCTCCGGAGAGACCCAGTACTTC.

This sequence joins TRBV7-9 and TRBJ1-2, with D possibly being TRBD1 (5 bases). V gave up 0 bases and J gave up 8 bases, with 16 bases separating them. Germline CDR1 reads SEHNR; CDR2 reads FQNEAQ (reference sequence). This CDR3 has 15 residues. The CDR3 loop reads CASSLAPQGQAGYTF. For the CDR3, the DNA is TGTGCCAGCAGCTTAGCCCCCCAGGGTCAAGCGGGCTACACCTTC.

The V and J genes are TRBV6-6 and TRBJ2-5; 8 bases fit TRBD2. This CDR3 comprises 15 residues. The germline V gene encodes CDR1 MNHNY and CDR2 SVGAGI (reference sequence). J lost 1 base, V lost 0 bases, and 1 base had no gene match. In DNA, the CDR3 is TGTGCCAGCAGTTACTCCCGGGGGGGCCAAGAGACCCAGTACTTC. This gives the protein CASSYSRGGQETQYF.

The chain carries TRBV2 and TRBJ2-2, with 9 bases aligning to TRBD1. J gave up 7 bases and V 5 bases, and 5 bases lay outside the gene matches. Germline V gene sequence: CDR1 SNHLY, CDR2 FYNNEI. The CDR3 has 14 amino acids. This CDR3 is CASSTGGWDGELFF. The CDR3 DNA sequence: TGTGCCAGCAGTACAGGGGGCTGGGACGGGGAGCTGTTTTTT.

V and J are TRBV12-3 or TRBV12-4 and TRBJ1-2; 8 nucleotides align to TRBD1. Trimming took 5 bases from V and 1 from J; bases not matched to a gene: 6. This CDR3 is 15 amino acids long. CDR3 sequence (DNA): TGTGCCAGCAGTCTTGGACAGGGATATAACTATGGCTACACCTTC. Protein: CASSLGQGYNYGYTF.

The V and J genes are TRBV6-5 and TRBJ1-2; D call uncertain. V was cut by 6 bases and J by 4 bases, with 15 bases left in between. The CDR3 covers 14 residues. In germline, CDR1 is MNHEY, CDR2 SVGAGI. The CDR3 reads CASRAETRRYGYTF. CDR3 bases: TGTGCCAGCAGGGCAGAGACCCGACGCTATGGCTACACCTTC.

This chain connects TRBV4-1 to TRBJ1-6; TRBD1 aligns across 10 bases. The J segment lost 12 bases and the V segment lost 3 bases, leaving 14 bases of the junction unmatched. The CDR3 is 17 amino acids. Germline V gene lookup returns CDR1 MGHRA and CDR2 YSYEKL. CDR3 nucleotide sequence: TGCGCCAGCAGCCACCTGAGAGTAGGGGGACAGGGGTTACCCCTCCACTTT. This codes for CASSHLRVGGQGLPLHF.

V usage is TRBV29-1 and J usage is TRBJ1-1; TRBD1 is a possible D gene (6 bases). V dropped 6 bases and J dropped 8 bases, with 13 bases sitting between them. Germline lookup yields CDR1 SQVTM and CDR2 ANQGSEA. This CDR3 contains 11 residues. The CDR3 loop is CSVSFGTEAFF. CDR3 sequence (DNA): TGCAGCGTGTCCTTCGGGACAGAAGCTTTCTTT. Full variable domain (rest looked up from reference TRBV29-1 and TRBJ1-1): SAVISQKPSRDICQRGTSLTIQCQVDSQVTMMFWYRQQPGQSLTLIATANQGSEATYESGFVIDKFPISRPNLTFSTLTVSNMSPEDSSIYLCSVSFGTEAFFGQGTRLTVV.

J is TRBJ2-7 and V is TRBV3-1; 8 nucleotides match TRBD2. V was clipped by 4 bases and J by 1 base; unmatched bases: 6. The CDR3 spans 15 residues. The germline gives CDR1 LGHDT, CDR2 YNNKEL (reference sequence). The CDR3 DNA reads TGTGCCAGCAGCCCCAGCGGGGGAGGTTCCTACGAGCAGTACTTC. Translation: CASSPSGGGSYEQYF.

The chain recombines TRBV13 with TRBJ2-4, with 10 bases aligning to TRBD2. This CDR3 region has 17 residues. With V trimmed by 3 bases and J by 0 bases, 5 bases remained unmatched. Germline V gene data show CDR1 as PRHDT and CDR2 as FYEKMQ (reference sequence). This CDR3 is CASSLSTSGLAKNIQYF. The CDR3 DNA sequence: TGTGCCAGCAGCTTGTCGACTAGCGGGCTAGCCAAAAACATTCAGTACTTC.